This T cell receptor (beta chain) was retrieved from a study of shared clonotypes between healthy human individuals. Researchers partitioned CD4+ cells into CD45RA+ naive and CD45RA-negative memory subsets. Some clones are missing from TCRdb's copy, which holds only in-frame ones; the method was immunoSEQ multiplex PCR. This sample yields 1.6 million or so clones, of which around 97% are seen a single time; over 1% belongs to the top ten. This clone was observed once. This clonotype originated in a man aged 25-45 years in good health. Sequences were obtained from naive CD4+ T cells sorted from blood. Sample subset: CD45RA+ positively selected.

DNA for the CDR3: TGTGCCAGCAGCTTAGGAACGCTTCAGGGCTCCTACGAGCAGTACTTC. Amino acid sequence: CASSLGTLQGSYEQYF. This chain links TRBV7-2 with TRBJ2-7, with TRBD1 as a possible D gene (5 bases). V was clipped by 1 base and J by 0 bases, with 13 bases between them. The germline gives CDR1 SGHTA, CDR2 FQGNSA. This CDR3 is 16 amino acids long.